The 27 T cell receptor beta chains reported below all come from one sample, sequenced in a study of blood T cell repertoires in COVID-19. Assay: immunoSEQ multiplex PCR; the TCRdb copy retains only in-frame clones and omits some. The sample lists roughly 290,000 clones; 75% to 90% were seen once. Sequenced material: PBMCs or T cells enriched from blood (not recorded which). Source of these receptors: a young woman who had recovered from COVID-19.

The chain employs TRBV5-4 and TRBJ2-1; 8 positions match TRBD2. Per germline, CDR1 SGHNT and CDR2 YYREEE (reference sequence). Germline trimming cut 4 bases from V and 4 bases from J; bases unmatched to any gene: 4. This CDR3 region has 14 residues. CDR3 sequence: CASSPSGGYNEQFF. DNA of the CDR3: TGTGCCAGCAGCCCCAGCGGGGGATACAATGAGCAGTTCTTC.

The rearrangement links TRBV28 to TRBJ1-4; D gene uncertain. CDR1 and CDR2 from the germline V gene are MDHEN and SYDVKM. V was pared by 8 bases and J by 8 bases, with 12 bases between. The CDR3 is made up of 12 amino acids. Here the CDR3 reads CASGTWSEKLFF. As DNA, the CDR3 is TGTGCCAGCGGCACCTGGAGCGAAAAACTGTTTTTT.

The rearrangement links TRBV2 to TRBJ1-1; the D is unclear. V was cut by 7 bases and J by 1 base, with 7 bases left in between. The CDR3 contains 12 residues. CDR1 SNHLY and CDR2 FYNNEI come from the germline V gene. Written as DNA, the CDR3 is TGTGCCAGCAAGCGGGGGAACACTGAAGCTTTCTTT. Protein product: CASKRGNTEAFF.

This clone was observed a few times. V and J are TRBV6-4 and TRBJ2-5; 11 bases map to TRBD2. After removal of 3 bases from V and 5 bases from J, the junction contained 5 bases not matched to a gene. The CDR3 has 15 amino acids. CDR1 is MRHNA and CDR2 is SNTAGT in the germline V gene. The CDR3 reads CASSELAGAGETQYF. CDR3 nucleotide sequence: TGTGCCAGCAGTGAACTAGCGGGAGCAGGGGAGACCCAGTACTTC.

J is TRBJ2-1 and V is TRBV24-1; D perhaps matches TRBD2 (6 bases). Germline V gene data show CDR1 as KGHDR and CDR2 as SFDVKD. Trimming left V 9 bases short and J 3 bases short, with 17 bases between. The CDR3 has 15 amino acids. This CDR3 is CATGFGSGNYNEQFF. The CDR3 DNA sequence: TGTGCCACCGGTTTCGGTAGCGGAAACTACAATGAGCAGTTCTTC.

This rearrangement joins TRBV27 to TRBJ2-2, with TRBD2 matching 7 bases. Germline lookup yields CDR1 MNHEY and CDR2 SMNVEV (reference sequence). This CDR3 has 16 amino acids. The junction had 7 bases not matched to a gene; V was cut back by 3 bases and J by 3 bases. CDR3 DNA sequence: TGTGCCAGCAGTTTTTATGGCAGCGGGGACACCGGGGAGCTGTTTTTT. This codes for CASSFYGSGDTGELFF.

The rearrangement joins TRBV12-3 or TRBV12-4 to TRBJ2-2; D is uncertain. V gave up 3 bases and J gave up 4 bases, with 6 bases separating them. The CDR3 loop spans 13 amino acids. CDR3 nucleotide sequence: TGTGCCAGCAGTTTTAGTATCACCGGGGAGCTGTTTTTT. Protein: CASSFSITGELFF.

The chain recombines TRBV25-1 with TRBJ2-1; 7 bases map to TRBD2. Germline V gives CDR1 MGHDK, CDR2 SYGVNS. V dropped 3 bases and J dropped 4; count of bases not matched to a gene: 3. The CDR3 runs to 14 residues. For the CDR3, the DNA is TGTGCCAGCAGTGACTGGCGGGAGTACAATGAGCAGTTCTTC. Its protein is CASSDWREYNEQFF.

The gene calls are TRBV10-3 and TRBJ1-3; D unclear. Germline V gene data show CDR1 as ENHRY and CDR2 as SYGVKD. V was pared by 3 bases and J by 2 bases, with 11 bases between. The CDR3 loop spans 15 amino acids. Here the CDR3 DNA reads TGTGCCATCAGTGACGTGGGAGTCACTGGAAACACCATATATTTT. Protein sequence: CAISDVGVTGNTIYF.

This clone turned up a few times. This rearrangement joins TRBV4-1 to TRBJ1-1; D unclear. The CDR3 has 12 residues. The V end lost 4 bases, the J end lost 8 bases, and 11 bases lay between the germline ends. CDR1 MGHRA and CDR2 YSYEKL come from the germline V gene. The CDR3 nucleotides read TGCGCCAGCAGCCGCACCGGAGGGGAAGCTTTCTTT. Amino acids: CASSRTGGEAFF.

This chain links TRBV18 with TRBJ1-1; no definite D call. The CDR3 loop spans 13 amino acids. Trimming cost V 1 base and J 3 bases, with 6 bases left between them. Germline lookup yields CDR1 KGHSH and CDR2 LQKENI. This chain's CDR3 is CASSPQEYTEAFF. Here the CDR3 DNA reads TGTGCCAGCTCACCACAGGAGTACACTGAAGCTTTCTTT. The variable domain in full, completed from reference TRBV18 and TRBJ1-1, reads NAGVMQNPRHLVRRRGQEARLRCSPMKGHSHVYWYRQLPEEGLKFMVYLQKENIIDESGMPKERFSAEFPKEGPSILRIQQVVRGDSAAYFCASSPQEYTEAFFGQGTRLTVV.

This sequence joins TRBV10-3 and TRBJ2-7; 7 positions match TRBD1. The CDR3 has 14 amino acids. CDR1 is ENHRY and CDR2 is SYGVKD in the germline V gene. J was trimmed by 1 base and V by 6 bases; bases with no gene match: 6. The CDR3 protein is CAISSGGSSYEQYF. The CDR3 DNA reads TGTGCCATCAGCTCAGGGGGATCTTCCTACGAGCAGTACTTC.

The gene calls are TRBV7-3 and TRBJ2-1; TRBD1 might be the D (6 bases). Trimming shortened V by 2 bases and J by 2 bases, and 7 bases separated the two germline ends. This CDR3 has 14 residues. Germline values: CDR1 SGHTA, CDR2 FQGTGA. Written as DNA, the CDR3 is TGTGCCAGCAGCTTAGGGGGCCCCTACAATGAGCAGTTCTTC. Encoded protein: CASSLGGPYNEQFF.

This chain joins TRBV5-4 and TRBJ2-3; 8 bases match TRBD2. The CDR3 loop spans 18 amino acids. Germline lookup yields CDR1 SGHNT and CDR2 YYREEE (reference sequence). V was clipped by 2 bases and J by 0 bases; unmatched bases: 11. The CDR3 loop reads CASSFGGSGGPSTDTQYF. DNA of the CDR3: TGTGCCAGCAGCTTCGGGGGAAGCGGGGGCCCCAGCACAGATACGCAGTATTTT.

The chain links TRBV28 to TRBJ2-2; TRBD1 matches at 7 bases. The V and J ends lost 8 bases and 2 bases, in that order; junction bases with no gene match: 20. CDR3 length: 19 amino acids. Germline V CDR1 and CDR2: MDHEN, SYDVKM. The CDR3 here is CASSNPLGQLLTNTGELFF. The CDR3 nucleotides are TGTGCCAGCTCGAACCCCCTGGGACAGCTACTTACTAACACCGGGGAGCTGTTTTTT.

This chain links TRBV28 with TRBJ2-7; 9 bases are a match to TRBD2. With V trimmed by 5 bases and J by 2 bases, 4 bases remained unmatched. CDR1 is MDHEN, CDR2 SYDVKM, per germline. This CDR3 has 14 residues. DNA of the CDR3: TGTGCCAGCAGTGCGGGAGGGGGCACCTACGAGCAGTACTTC. Translation: CASSAGGGTYEQYF.

The J gene is TRBJ2-1, the V gene TRBV9; 8 bases map to TRBD2. The CDR3 has 14 amino acids. Germline trimming cut 4 bases from V and 8 bases from J; bases unmatched to any gene: 8. Per the germline V gene, CDR1 is SGDLS and CDR2 is YYNGEE. For the CDR3, the DNA is TGTGCCAGCAGCCCGGGACTAGGGGCCGATGAGCAGTTCTTC. Translation gives CASSPGLGADEQFF.

The CDR3 DNA reads TGTGCCAGCAGTTTAAACTCGCTCGGCTATGGCTACACCTTC. This gives the protein CASSLNSLGYGYTF. The V and J genes are TRBV28 and TRBJ1-2; D call uncertain. V lost 2 bases and J 4 bases, leaving 11 bases between the germline ends. The CDR3 is 14 residues long. CDR1 is MDHEN and CDR2 is SYDVKM in the germline V gene.

The chain employs TRBV28 and TRBJ1-1; no clear D gene. Trimming took 2 bases from V and 6 from J, leaving 10 bases between them. In germline, CDR1 is MDHEN, CDR2 SYDVKM. The CDR3 is made up of 13 amino acids. CDR3 coding DNA: TGTGCCAGCAGTTTAGGAGGTACAGCTGAAGCTTTCTTT. Its translation: CASSLGGTAEAFF.

The genes are TRBV5-6 and TRBJ2-1, with D unresolved. Germline-derived CDR1 and CDR2 are SGHDT and YYEEEE. The CDR3 is 16 amino acids. With 1 base removed from V and 2 bases from J, the gap between germline ends came to 13 bases. CDR3 nucleotide sequence: TGTGCCAGCAGCTTGAGGATCGGTCTAGCCTACAATGAGCAGTTCTTC. Its translation: CASSLRIGLAYNEQFF.

The rearrangement joins TRBV11-3 to TRBJ2-3; D gene ambiguous. Trimming left V 6 bases short and J 0 bases short, with 10 bases between. Per germline, CDR1 SGHNT and CDR2 YENEEA. This CDR3 comprises 14 residues. CDR3 sequence: CASSLERSTDTQYF. The CDR3 DNA sequence: TGTGCCAGCAGTTTGGAGAGGAGCACAGATACGCAGTATTTT.

The CDR3 reads CASSPSGTGTGELFF. CDR3 sequence (DNA): TGTGCCAGCAGCCCAAGCGGGACAGGCACCGGGGAGCTGTTTTTT. The chain has TRBV28 and TRBJ2-2; D is perhaps TRBD1 (8 bases). The V end lost 6 bases, the J end lost 4 bases, and 15 bases lay between the germline ends. In germline, CDR1 is MDHEN, CDR2 SYDVKM. This CDR3 spans 15 amino acids.

This clone appeared once. The V call is TRBV2, the J call TRBJ2-5, with a weak D call TRBD1 (5 bases). Germline assignment: CDR1 SNHLY and CDR2 FYNNEI. CDR3 length: 13 residues. Trimming took off 8 bases at V and 4 bases at J, with 14 bases between the two ends. The CDR3 region is CASCQGWAETQYF. CDR3 nucleotides: TGTGCCAGCTGTCAGGGTTGGGCAGAGACCCAGTACTTC.

V is TRBV7-9 and J is TRBJ2-7, with 10 bases matching TRBD2. Germline V gene data show CDR1 as SEHNR and CDR2 as FQNEAQ (reference sequence). The CDR3 spans 13 residues. Unmatched junction bases numbered 3, after V lost 6 bases and J lost 4 bases. CDR3 sequence (DNA): TGTGCCAGCAGTAGTAGCGGGAGGTACGAGCAGTACTTC. It translates to CASSSSGRYEQYF.

This chain joins TRBV15 and TRBJ2-7, with D possibly being TRBD1 (5 bases). Per germline, CDR1 LNHNV and CDR2 YYDKDF (reference sequence). The ends were cut back, 0 bases at V and 6 bases at J, with 12 bases in the middle. The CDR3 length is 14 residues. CDR3 bases: TGTGCCACCAGCAGAGATCAATGGGGCAGCGAGCAGTACTTC. Protein: CATSRDQWGSEQYF.

This chain links TRBV5-8 with TRBJ2-5, with D possibly matching TRBD2 (5 bases). The CDR3 contains 14 residues. Germline values: CDR1 SGHTS, CDR2 YDEGEE. V was trimmed by 0 bases and J by 5 bases, leaving 11 bases between them. Here the CDR3 DNA reads TGTGCCAGCAGCTTGGGAGGGCTCTACGAGACCCAGTACTTC. It is translated as CASSLGGLYETQYF.

This clone was seen only a few times. V usage is TRBV3-1 (or the pseudogene TRBV3-2) and J usage is TRBJ2-1; the D gene is possibly TRBD2 (5 bases). The CDR3 contains 15 residues. CDR1 is LGHDT and CDR2 is YNNKEL in the germline V gene (reference sequence). The V end lost 1 base, the J end lost 6 bases, and 13 bases lay between the germline ends. CDR3 residues: CASSQGASRANEQFF. The CDR3 DNA is TGTGCCAGCAGCCAAGGGGCTAGCCGGGCCAATGAGCAGTTCTTC.